The 24 T cell receptor beta chains in this list originate from one sample, sequenced in a study of blood T cell repertoires in COVID-19. Produced via immunoSEQ multiplex PCR; TCRdb's table is partial and in-frame only. The table has about 290,000 clones, 85% to 90% seen once. Sequenced sample: peripheral blood. The receptors were sampled from a woman in her 30s with COVID-19, enrolled during active disease.

The rearrangement joins TRBV11-2 to TRBJ1-2; no reliable D call. The V end lost 1 base, the J end lost 5 bases, and 11 bases lay between the germline ends. This CDR3 contains 14 residues. Germline assignment: CDR1 SGHAT and CDR2 FQNNGV. CDR3 coding DNA: TGTGCCAGCAGCTTAGGACGCCGCGGATATGGCTACACCTTC. Translating it yields CASSLGRRGYGYTF.

The chain recombines TRBV7-9 with TRBJ2-1; 9 bases align to TRBD2. The CDR3 consists of 14 residues. The J segment lost 7 bases and the V segment lost 2 bases, leaving 3 bases of the junction unmatched. The germline CDR1 and CDR2 sequences are SEHNR and FQNEAQ (reference sequence). Here the CDR3 DNA reads TGTGCCAGCAGCTTAACGACTAGCGGAAATGAGCAGTTCTTC. As protein: CASSLTTSGNEQFF.

The CDR3, as DNA: TGTGCCAGCAGCCATGTCCGGGACTTGCAGTACTTC. This translates into CASSHVRDLQYF. The V gene is TRBV14, the J gene TRBJ2-5, with D tentatively TRBD2 (6 bases). CDR3 size: 12 residues. Trimming took 3 bases from V and 11 from J, leaving 13 bases between them. Germline V lookup: CDR1 SGHDN, CDR2 FVKESK.

The J gene is TRBJ1-2, the V gene TRBV7-8; D is perhaps TRBD1 (5 bases). CDR1 is SGHVS and CDR2 is FQNEAQ in the germline V gene. V was pared by 6 bases and J by 4 bases, with 12 bases between. There are 13 residues in the CDR3. CDR3 sequence (DNA): TGTGCCAGCAGTCAAGACAGACGCTATGGCTACACCTTC. As protein: CASSQDRRYGYTF.

V and J are TRBV6-6 and TRBJ2-7; 8 bases match TRBD2. This CDR3 is built from 12 residues. The V segment lost 8 bases and the J segment 1 base; nucleotides outside the gene matches: 1. Germline V CDR1 and CDR2: MNHNY, SVGAGI (reference sequence). The CDR3 sequence: CASAGGSYEQYF. CDR3 in DNA: TGTGCCAGCGCGGGGGGTTCCTACGAGCAGTACTTC.

The genes are TRBV6-5 and TRBJ1-2; 8 nucleotides align to TRBD1. Trimming removed 7 bases from V and 7 bases from J; junction bases left unmatched: 5. CDR3 length equals 12 residues. Germline V CDR1 and CDR2: MNHEY, SVGAGI. CDR3 in amino acids: CASNSGGSGYTF. As DNA, the CDR3 is TGTGCCAGCAATTCAGGGGGCTCTGGCTACACCTTC.

The J gene is TRBJ1-1, the V gene TRBV7-9; D gene unclear. V was cut by 5 bases and J by 4 bases, with 17 bases left in between. CDR1 is SEHNR, CDR2 FQNEAQ, per germline (reference sequence). This CDR3 contains 15 residues. The CDR3 sequence: CASSPGGGRSTEAFF. DNA of the CDR3: TGTGCCAGCAGCCCTGGAGGAGGGAGGAGCACTGAAGCTTTCTTT. The variable domain in full, completed from reference TRBV7-9 and TRBJ1-1, reads DTGVSQNPRHKITKRGQNVTFRCDPISEHNRLYWYRQTLGQGPEFLTYFQNEAQLEKSRLLSDRFSAERPKGSFSTLEIQRTEQGDSAMYLCASSPGGGRSTEAFFGQGTRLTVV.

In this sample, this clone turned up once. This chain uses TRBV5-1 with TRBJ1-2; the match to TRBD1 covers 9 bases. V shed 0 bases, J shed 5 bases, and the junction held 5 bases outside the gene matches. The CDR3 is made up of 15 amino acids. Germline V CDR1 and CDR2: SGHRS, YFSETQ. CDR3 in amino acids: CASSLAEGQGYGYTF. The DNA of the CDR3 is TGCGCCAGCAGCTTGGCCGAGGGACAGGGTTATGGCTACACCTTC.

The chain couples TRBV11-3 to TRBJ2-1; D call uncertain. This CDR3 contains 15 residues. CDR1 SGHNT and CDR2 YENEEA come from the germline V gene. V lost 5 bases to trimming and J lost 0 bases, with 11 bases between them. CDR3 DNA sequence: TGTGCCAGCAGCCCCCGACTTAGCTCCTACAATGAGCAGTTCTTC. Translation gives CASSPRLSSYNEQFF.

This chain links TRBV5-1 with TRBJ2-2; 7 nucleotides agree with TRBD2. Germline CDR1 and CDR2: SGHRS and YFSETQ. This CDR3 is 19 amino acids long. V dropped 4 bases and J dropped 0; count of bases not matched to a gene: 15. DNA for the CDR3: TGCGCCAGCAGCGTAAAGCGGGGATCAAATCCAACGAACACCGGGGAGCTGTTTTTT. It is translated as CASSVKRGSNPTNTGELFF.

This clone has a single count. The chain links TRBV19 to TRBJ2-1; D call uncertain. From germline, CDR1 is LNHDA and CDR2 SQIVND (reference sequence). This CDR3 has 15 amino acids. The ends were cut back, 5 bases at V and 1 base at J, with 12 bases in the middle. The CDR3: CASSLSLSSYNEQFF. The CDR3 bases are TGTGCCAGTAGTTTGTCCTTATCTTCCTACAATGAGCAGTTCTTC.

V usage is TRBV5-1 and J usage is TRBJ1-1; tentative D call: TRBD1 (5 bases). The V end was cut by 3 bases, the J end by 4 bases, with 13 bases between. Germline lookup yields CDR1 SGHRS and CDR2 YFSETQ. This CDR3 comprises 14 residues. The CDR3 reads CASSWTKPATEAFF. The CDR3, as DNA: TGCGCCAGCAGCTGGACAAAACCCGCCACTGAAGCTTTCTTT.

The V and J genes are TRBV6-4 and TRBJ1-2; tentative D call: TRBD1 (5 bases). CDR3 length: 14 residues. CDR1 MRHNA and CDR2 SNTAGT come from the germline V gene. Trimming took 0 bases from V and 4 from J, leaving 9 bases between them. The chain's CDR3 is CASSDSDSPYGYTF. As DNA, the CDR3 is TGTGCCAGCAGTGACTCCGACAGCCCCTATGGCTACACCTTC.

In DNA form, the CDR3 reads TGTGCCATCAGTCGAGGACAGGGAACCAACTGGGCTGAAGCTTTCTTT. Protein: CAISRGQGTNWAEAFF. V and J are TRBV10-3 and TRBJ1-1; 8 bases align to TRBD1. The V gene's germline CDR1 is ENHRY and CDR2 SYGVKD. V shed 5 bases, J shed 6 bases, and the junction held 14 bases outside the gene matches. CDR3 length: 16 amino acids.

The CDR3 is CASSSGGPSYNEQFF. The CDR3 DNA follows: TGTGCCAGCAGCTCCGGGGGGCCCTCCTACAATGAGCAGTTCTTC. The chain employs TRBV4-2 and TRBJ2-1; D might be TRBD2 (7 bases). The CDR3 spans 15 residues. Germline V gene sequence: CDR1 LGHNA, CDR2 YNFKEQ. V lost 5 bases, J lost 0 bases, and 11 bases lay in between.

The chain is built from TRBV5-6 and TRBJ2-5; 8 bases map to TRBD2. Trimming took 6 bases from V and 4 from J; bases not matched to a gene: 5. Germline CDR1 is SGHDT and CDR2 is YYEEEE. This CDR3 comprises 13 residues. The CDR3 DNA reads TGTGCCAGCACTCGGGGGGGTCGAGAGACCCAGTACTTC. Translating it yields CASTRGGRETQYF.

The CDR3 spells CASSPDLGSPLHF. The CDR3, as DNA: TGTGCCAGCAGCCCGGACTTGGGTTCACCCCTCCACTTT. The J gene is TRBJ1-6, the V gene TRBV4-2, with unresolved D. From germline, CDR1 is LGHNA and CDR2 YNFKEQ. The CDR3 contains 13 residues. Trimming took 4 bases from V and 9 from J, leaving 10 bases between them.

The chain recombines TRBV7-2 with TRBJ2-3; possibly TRBD1 for D (5 bases). Trimming cost V 10 bases and J 6 bases, with 17 bases left between them. CDR1 and CDR2 from the germline V gene are SGHTA and FQGNSA. The CDR3 spans 13 residues. This CDR3 is CAISGRARDTQYF. The CDR3 DNA reads as TGTGCCATCTCTGGCAGGGCGAGGGATACGCAGTATTTT.

DNA for the CDR3: TGTGCCACCAGTGGGGCAGGGGTGATGGGCTACACCTTC. Protein sequence: CATSGAGVMGYTF. The rearrangement uses TRBV24-1 and TRBJ1-2; D possibly corresponds to TRBD1 (6 bases). Germline V gene data show CDR1 as KGHDR and CDR2 as SFDVKD. The CDR3 sequence is 13 residues long. V lost 5 bases, J lost 8 bases, and 14 bases lay in between.

The J gene is TRBJ2-7, the V gene TRBV28, with D perhaps matching TRBD1 (5 bases). V lost 5 bases and J lost 4, with 15 bases in between. Germline V gene data show CDR1 as MDHEN and CDR2 as SYDVKM. The CDR3 runs 14 residues. DNA for the CDR3: TGTGCCAGCAGTGTCATAGGGGCTTCTTACGAGCAGTACTTC. It encodes CASSVIGASYEQYF.

This chain links TRBV7-9 with TRBJ2-4; 7 positions agree with TRBD2. Germline V gene lookup returns CDR1 SEHNR and CDR2 FQNEAQ (reference sequence). Unmatched junction bases numbered 6, after V lost 4 bases and J lost 6 bases. This CDR3 has 14 amino acids. The CDR3 is CASSSRDYVNIQYF. CDR3 nucleotides: TGTGCCAGCAGCTCCCGGGACTACGTAAACATTCAGTACTTC.

The chain uses TRBV5-4 and TRBJ1-2; 8 bases align to TRBD1. This CDR3 has 13 amino acids. V lost 0 bases to trimming and J lost 12 bases; unmatched junction nucleotides: 7. Looked up from germline, CDR1 is SGHNT and CDR2 is YYREEE (reference sequence). Here the CDR3 DNA reads TGTGCCAGCAGCTTGGAACGGACAGGGTGGAACACCTTC. Translated, it gives CASSLERTGWNTF.

The chain recombines TRBV6-1 with TRBJ2-7, with D uncertain. V was clipped by 1 base and J by 0 bases, with 10 bases between them. Germline loops: CDR1 MNHNS, CDR2 SASEGT. This CDR3 is built from 15 residues. CDR3 DNA sequence: TGTGCCAGCAGTGAAGTAACACAGAGCTCCTACGAGCAGTACTTC. This codes for CASSEVTQSSYEQYF.

The gene calls are TRBV19 and TRBJ2-7, with TRBD2 identical over 7 bases. Trimming took 5 bases from V and 0 from J; bases not matched to a gene: 7. The CDR3 covers 15 residues. In germline, CDR1 is LNHDA, CDR2 SQIVND (reference sequence). The CDR3 loop is CASSFGRDPSYEQYF. The CDR3, as DNA: TGTGCCAGTAGTTTTGGGAGGGACCCCTCCTACGAGCAGTACTTC.